This T cell receptor (beta chain) was retrieved from a study of blood T cell repertoires in COVID-19. For the study at large: Italy, Spain and the United States were the sources of the convalescent and acute COVID-19 samples. Sample material is recorded as cDNA or gDNA derived from T cells, B-cell-depleted T cells, or PBMCs.

The CDR3 is made up of 15 amino acids. Germline assignment: CDR1 SGHTA and CDR2 FQGNSA. V shed 1 base and J shed 2 bases, with 11 bases lying between them. Authors' analysis steps: Amplified reference gene primers provided the basis for estimating nucleated cell counts. TCRdb's copy holds only in-frame clones and misses some; the assay was immunoSEQ multiplex PCR. The V and J calls and clone size were taken over from that table, and D and trimming were inferred from the DNA. The data hold roughly 200,000 clones, with roughly three quarters observed a single time. The TCR was taken from a woman aged 45 to 65 with active or convalescent COVID-19. Material for sequencing was peripheral blood. The rearrangement links TRBV7-2 to TRBJ1-2; D is ambiguous. The CDR3 DNA is TGTGCCAGCAGCTTAGAGGACTCCGGCAACTATGGCTACACCTTC. Translation: CASSLEDSGNYGYTF.